This section outlines one T cell receptor (beta chain) sequence together with its context. Methods used by the authors: Quantification of nucleated cells was approximated via reference gene primer amplification. Profiled with immunoSEQ multiplex PCR; TCRdb holds only in-frame clones, not every one. V and J calls and clone size are as listed in that table; D and trimming were resolved from the DNA. The sample includes 250,000 or so clones, around 85% seen only once; the top ten take 6.2%. This entry is derived from a study of blood T cell repertoires in COVID-19. Study-wide context: Spain, Italy and the United States supplied samples that represented acute and convalescent COVID-19. Sample material is recorded as cDNA or gDNA derived from T cells, B-cell-depleted T cells, or PBMCs.

Trimming left V 7 bases short and J 6 bases short, with 16 bases between. Germline CDR1 and CDR2: MNHEY and SVGAGI. This CDR3 is 13 amino acids long. The sequence was obtained from a man between 60 and 75 years old with acute or convalescent COVID-19. Sequenced input: peripheral blood. V gene TRBV6-5 combines with J gene TRBJ2-7; D unclear. The CDR3 DNA reads TGTGCCAGCAACAACACCCCTCTAGGCGAGCAGTACTTC. Amino acid sequence: CASNNTPLGEQYF.